This T cell receptor beta chain was identified in a study of T cell responses to AZD1222 COVID-19 vaccine. Findings of the study overall: Donors were mostly white British, more females; clonal diversity possibly underestimated. Once two AZD1222 doses were given, Spike-specific TCR breadth and depth went up. In all cases, repertoires were sampled only after the peak T cell response. As reported, nearly half of all spike-specific TCRs target variant regions that are unmutated.

For this clone: The antigen is unknown.

The V end was cut by 2 bases, the J end by 0 bases, with 8 bases between. Germline assignment: CDR1 SNHLY and CDR2 FYNNEI. CDR3 length: 15 residues. The method was immunoSEQ multiplex PCR; TCRdb's version includes in-frame clones alone and lacks a portion of them. The repertoire holds some 150,000 clones, with roughly 91% as singletons. This receptor was obtained from an adult in good health. This specimen was peripheral blood, taken on day 0 of AZD1222 vaccination. The gene calls are TRBV2 and TRBJ2-1; D not certain. The CDR3 loop is CASSEKGSSYNEQFF. The CDR3, as DNA: TGTGCCAGCAGTGAAAAGGGCAGCTCCTACAATGAGCAGTTCTTC.